This TCR beta chain was sequenced in a study of CD8 T cells in ankylosing spondylitis. General study points: Seemingly distinctive of ankylosing spondylitis blood was a TCR beta motif formed by eight highly homologous variants. The disease-linked clones had a CD8+ phenotype and low blood frequencies. Clones linked to disease were reported to show significant enrichment in matched ankylosing spondylitis synovial fluid. Earlier reports found some motif variants in synovial fluid and blood in reactive arthritis.

TCR beta libraries were made by quantitative 5'-RACE with molecular barcodes. TCRdb ran MiXCR on the 5' RACE reads and lists one entry per CDR3 protein. The repertoire holds about 800,000 distinct CDR3 sequences, with approximately 12% as singletons. A word on this clonotype: What it binds is unknown.

The CDR3 has 12 amino acids. CDR1 SEHNR and CDR2 FQNEAQ come from the germline V gene (reference sequence). V lost 5 bases and J 7 bases, leaving 10 bases between the germline ends. The chain has TRBV7-9 and TRBJ2-3; D not resolved. This TCR was sampled from a male donor with ankylosing spondylitis. Sequenced: blood, either unsorted or a sorted T cell fraction (not recorded which). The CDR3 bases are TGTGCCAGCAGCCCACGGGCTCATACGCAGTATTTT. Protein: CASSPRAHTQYF.